A selection of T cell receptor beta chains follows, all from one sample in a study of blood T cells in healthy people across ages. Using its own MiXCR run on the 5' RACE reads, TCRdb lists one record per CDR3 protein. The table shows about 1.6 million distinct CDR3 sequences, with roughly 32% occurring only once. Sequenced sample: blood. The receptors were sampled from a woman aged 25 to 39 in good health. CDR3s include the opening cysteine and the closing phenylalanine or tryptophan. D genes are given only for firm matches. Where a row states a size, it is once, few, many or the class of an expanded clone; other rows omit it.

>TRBJ1-2|-|TRBV12-3/TRBV12-4|-
CTSSFGLEVTGYTF
>TRBJ2-5|many|TRBV6-6|-
CASSGTETQYF
>TRBJ1-2|-|TRBV20-1|-
CRAYGGYGYTF
>TRBJ2-5|few|TRBV10-3|-
CAISESLAPRETQYF
>TRBJ2-1|few|TRBV4-2|-
CASSQTSGYSYNEQFF
>TRBJ2-3|few|TRBV7-9|-
CASSLGGATTDTQYF
>TRBJ1-1|few|TRBV20-1|-
CSAPRGGLTEAFF
>TRBJ2-1|-|TRBV7-3|TRBD1
CASSATGNNEQFF
>TRBJ2-5|few|TRBV15|-
CATSSGVKQETQYF
>TRBJ2-3|-|TRBV12-3/TRBV12-4|TRBD2
CASTPGSGGNTDTQYF
>TRBJ1-5|-|TRBV6-2/TRBV6-3|-
CASSYPTTVYSNQPQHF
>TRBJ2-5|-|TRBV20-1|-
CSAQPEETQYF
>TRBJ2-3|-|TRBV5-1|TRBD1
CAGSFEDRASTDTQYF
>TRBJ2-3|-|TRBV7-9|-
CASSLILTAGGGTDTQYF
>TRBJ2-2|-|TRBV5-4|-
CASSFPGRGGTGELFF
>TRBJ1-2|-|TRBV14|TRBD1
CASSQHPGGTNYGYTF